What follows are 22 T cell receptor beta chains derived from one specimen sequenced in a study of shared clonotypes between healthy human individuals. Sequencing used immunoSEQ multiplex PCR; TCRdb keeps in-frame clones, though not all of them. The sample lists 1.5 million to 2.5 million clones; over 85% were seen once. Terminally differentiated effector memory CD45RA+ cells were left out of the naive CD8 fraction, which was CD45RO-negative and positively selected for CCR7. Sequenced material: naive CD8+ T cells sorted from blood. Receptors were obtained from a man aged 18 to 30 in good health.

This clone was seen just once. CDR3 in amino acids: CASSLWGRRDTEAFF. The CDR3 DNA sequence: TGTGCCAGCAGTTTATGGGGGAGAAGGGACACTGAAGCTTTCTTT. This sequence joins TRBV27 and TRBJ1-1; D perhaps matches TRBD1 (5 bases). Trimming took off 1 base at V and 3 bases at J, with 12 bases between the two ends. The CDR3 is 15 amino acids. Germline V gene data show CDR1 as MNHEY and CDR2 as SMNVEV (reference sequence).

The rearrangement joins TRBV2 to TRBJ2-4; D uncertain. V shed 11 bases and J shed 5 bases, with 13 bases lying between them. CDR1 is SNHLY, CDR2 FYNNEI, per germline. The CDR3 runs to 12 residues. The CDR3 region is CASGANQNIQYF. The CDR3 DNA is TGTGCCTCGGGTGCAAATCAAAACATTCAGTACTTC. Full variable domain (remainder filled in from reference TRBV2 and TRBJ2-4): EPEVTQTPSHQVTQMGQEVILRCVPISNHLYFYWYRQILGQKVEFLVSFYNNEISEKSEIFDDQFSVERPDGSNFTLKIRSTKLEDSAMYFCASGANQNIQYFGAGTRLSVL.

J is TRBJ2-7 and V is TRBV27; TRBD1 agrees at 8 bases. This CDR3 contains 13 residues. The junction had 5 bases not matched to a gene; V was cut back by 4 bases and J by 6 bases. In germline, CDR1 is MNHEY, CDR2 SMNVEV (reference sequence). Here the CDR3 DNA reads TGTGCCAGCAGTTCCCGGACAGGGTCCGAGCAGTACTTC. Protein product: CASSSRTGSEQYF.

The chain is built from TRBV7-2 and TRBJ1-5, with D perhaps matching TRBD1 (6 bases). The CDR3 spans 15 residues. Per the germline V gene, CDR1 is SGHTA and CDR2 is FQGNSA. V shed 4 bases and J shed 4 bases, with 14 bases lying between them. This CDR3 reads CASSSVGGNNQPQHF. As DNA, the CDR3 is TGTGCCAGCAGCTCCGTAGGGGGGAATAATCAGCCCCAGCATTTT.

This chain connects TRBV27 to TRBJ2-3; D unresolved. V was trimmed by 3 bases and J by 5 bases, leaving 3 bases between them. Germline CDR1 reads MNHEY; CDR2 reads SMNVEV (reference sequence). CDR3 size: 11 residues. This chain's CDR3 is CASSFRDTQYF. The DNA for the CDR3 is TGTGCCAGCAGTTTTAGAGATACGCAGTATTTT.

The chain carries TRBV29-1 and TRBJ1-2, with 7 bases fitting TRBD1. CDR3 length: 18 residues. Germline assignment: CDR1 SQVTM and CDR2 ANQGSEA. The J segment lost 0 bases and the V segment lost 7 bases, leaving 20 bases of the junction unmatched. CDR3: CSEIGTASTTTPNYGYTF. Written as DNA, the CDR3 is TGCAGCGAAATAGGGACAGCCTCCACCACAACCCCTAACTATGGCTACACCTTC.

The V call is TRBV4-1, the J call TRBJ1-1; unclear D gene. Germline assignment: CDR1 MGHRA and CDR2 YSYEKL. This CDR3 has 16 amino acids. V was shortened by 4 bases and J by 1 base, with 16 bases between the two germline ends. The CDR3 here is CASSLTVSGPNTEAFF. CDR3 in DNA: TGCGCCAGCAGCCTTACGGTGAGTGGCCCGAACACTGAAGCTTTCTTT.

The J gene is TRBJ1-1, the V gene TRBV19; 7 positions match TRBD1. CDR1 and CDR2 (germline): LNHDA, SQIVND (reference sequence). With 8 bases clipped from V and 5 bases from J, the junction kept 2 bases outside the gene matches. The CDR3 has 11 amino acids. This CDR3 is CASSGGTEAFF. The CDR3 coding sequence is TGTGCCAGTTCAGGGGGAACTGAAGCTTTCTTT.

V and J are TRBV29-1 and TRBJ2-5; 8 bases line up with TRBD2. V shed 0 bases and J 5 bases; nucleotides not matched to a gene: 17. This CDR3 comprises 18 residues. The germline V gene encodes CDR1 SQVTM and CDR2 ANQGSEA. CDR3 sequence: CSVEDILLAEKVGETQYF. For the CDR3, the DNA is TGCAGCGTTGAAGATATTTTACTAGCGGAAAAGGTCGGGGAGACCCAGTACTTC.

The gene calls are TRBV6-5 and TRBJ2-7; TRBD2 is a possible D gene (5 bases). V lost 4 bases, J lost 6 bases, and 16 bases lay in between. CDR1 is MNHEY and CDR2 is SVGAGI in the germline V gene. The CDR3 is made up of 14 amino acids. CDR3 protein: CASSWTASVGEQYF. The DNA of the CDR3 is TGTGCCAGCAGTTGGACTGCGTCGGTAGGCGAGCAGTACTTC.

The chain recombines TRBV4-1 with TRBJ2-7; D call uncertain. Trimming took off 0 bases at V and 3 bases at J, with 12 bases between the two ends. CDR1 MGHRA and CDR2 YSYEKL come from the germline V gene. CDR3 length equals 15 residues. The CDR3 sequence is CASSQDRPSNYEQYF. The CDR3 DNA is TGCGCCAGCAGCCAAGACAGACCGTCGAACTACGAGCAGTACTTC.

The CDR3 nucleotides are TGTGCCAGCAGCTTAGGAGGGGAAGGGGTCCAAGAGACCCAGTACTTC. As protein: CASSLGGEGVQETQYF. The J gene is TRBJ2-5, the V gene TRBV7-9; D possibly matches TRBD1 or TRBD2 (5 bases each). Germline lookup yields CDR1 SEHNR and CDR2 FQNEAQ (reference sequence). V was trimmed by 1 base and J by 1 base, leaving 13 bases between them. This CDR3 has 16 residues. Filled out from reference TRBV7-9 and TRBJ2-5, the complete variable domain reads DTGVSQNPRHKITKRGQNVTFRCDPISEHNRLYWYRQTLGQGPEFLTYFQNEAQLEKSRLLSDRFSAERPKGSFSTLEIQRTEQGDSAMYLCASSLGGEGVQETQYFGPGTRLLVL.

The chain is built from TRBV19 and TRBJ2-7, with 9 bases fitting TRBD1. There are 14 residues in the CDR3. The J segment lost 3 bases and the V segment lost 5 bases, leaving 5 bases of the junction unmatched. CDR1 LNHDA and CDR2 SQIVND come from the germline V gene (reference sequence). CDR3 protein: CASSPQDRGYEQYF. The CDR3 DNA reads TGTGCCAGTAGTCCTCAGGACAGGGGCTACGAGCAGTACTTC.

The chain is built from TRBV7-9 and TRBJ2-1; 8 nucleotides match TRBD1. V lost 4 bases to trimming and J lost 7 bases; unmatched junction nucleotides: 6. Germline V CDR1 and CDR2: SEHNR, FQNEAQ (reference sequence). This CDR3 has 14 residues. The CDR3 bases are TGTGCCAGCAGCTCCCGGACAGGGCGGAATGAGCAGTTCTTC. It translates to CASSSRTGRNEQFF.

The chain links TRBV7-3 to TRBJ1-1, with unresolved D. The CDR3 is made up of 13 amino acids. The germline V gene has CDR1 SGHTA and CDR2 FQGTGA. V gave up 1 base and J gave up 5 bases, with 8 bases separating them. CDR3 coding DNA: TGTGCCAGCAGCTTAAACGTTTGGACTGAAGCTTTCTTT. Amino acid sequence: CASSLNVWTEAFF. Full variable domain (remainder filled in from reference TRBV7-3 and TRBJ1-1): GAGVSQTPSNKVTEKGKYVELRCDPISGHTALYWYRQSLGQGPEFLIYFQGTGAADDSGLPNDRFFAVRPEGSVSTLKIQRTERGDSAVYLCASSLNVWTEAFFGQGTRLTVV.

This chain joins TRBV9 and TRBJ2-1; D possibly matches TRBD1 or TRBD2 (5 bases each). Germline loops: CDR1 SGDLS, CDR2 YYNGEE. Trimming left V 0 bases short and J 11 bases short, with 9 bases between. The CDR3 has 12 amino acids. The CDR3 DNA reads as TGTGCCAGCAGCGTAGGTGGGGGACAGCAGTTCTTC. Amino acids: CASSVGGGQQFF.

The rearrangement joins TRBV27 to TRBJ2-5; 8 bases match TRBD1. Losses at the gene ends were 3 bases for V and 1 base for J; bases not matched to a gene: 7. This CDR3 region has 16 residues. Germline V gives CDR1 MNHEY, CDR2 SMNVEV (reference sequence). The CDR3 DNA reads as TGTGCCAGCAGTTTCCTACAGGGGGGCGGCCAAGAGACCCAGTACTTC. Amino acid sequence: CASSFLQGGGQETQYF.

V usage is TRBV9 and J usage is TRBJ2-1, with 10 nucleotides matching TRBD2. In germline, CDR1 is SGDLS, CDR2 YYNGEE. The V and J ends lost 3 bases and 5 bases, in that order; junction bases with no gene match: 14. This CDR3 spans 18 amino acids. The DNA of the CDR3 is TGTGCCAGCAGCGAGGGGTACCCTAGCGGGAGTCTAGACAATGAGCAGTTCTTC. Translated: CASSEGYPSGSLDNEQFF.

The V gene is TRBV5-1, the J gene TRBJ2-7; D perhaps matches TRBD2 (7 bases). V was shortened by 0 bases and J by 5 bases, with 12 bases between the two germline ends. Germline CDR1 reads SGHRS; CDR2 reads YFSETQ. There are 14 residues in the CDR3. The chain's CDR3 is CASSLDRDYDEQYF. CDR3 in DNA: TGCGCCAGCAGCTTGGACAGGGACTACGACGAGCAGTACTTC.

The sample holds a few counts of this clone. For the CDR3, the DNA is TGTGCCAGCAGTAACGAAGGGGGGAGTGAGCAGTTCTTC. Its translation: CASSNEGGSEQFF. The J gene is TRBJ2-1, the V gene TRBV2, with D tentatively TRBD1 or TRBD2 (6 bases each). The CDR3 covers 13 residues. The germline V gene encodes CDR1 SNHLY and CDR2 FYNNEI. The V end was cut by 5 bases, the J end by 9 bases, with 14 bases between.

The chain links TRBV5-1 to TRBJ1-2; the match to TRBD1 covers 10 bases. Per germline, CDR1 SGHRS and CDR2 YFSETQ. The CDR3 consists of 15 residues. V gave up 4 bases and J gave up 4 bases; unmatched junction bases: 7. CDR3 nucleotides: TGCGCCAGCAGCGCTCGACAGGGGGCTTCCTATGGCTACACCTTC. It codes for CASSARQGASYGYTF.

This chain joins TRBV9 and TRBJ2-7, with D maybe TRBD1 (5 bases). Per the germline V gene, CDR1 is SGDLS and CDR2 is YYNGEE. This CDR3 comprises 18 residues. The V gene lost 0 bases and the J gene lost 3 bases, with 22 bases spanning the gap. The CDR3 bases are TGTGCCAGCAGCGTAGAACCACAGGACACGCTCTCGAACTACGAGCAGTACTTC. Amino acid sequence: CASSVEPQDTLSNYEQYF. Complete variable domain (other parts from reference TRBV9 and TRBJ2-7): DSGVTQTPKHLITATGQRVTLRCSPRSGDLSVYWYQQSLDQGLQFLIQYYNGEERAKGNILERFSAQQFPDLHSELNLSSLELGDSALYFCASSVEPQDTLSNYEQYFGPGTRLTVT.